The 18 T cell receptor beta chains given below trace back to one sample, sequenced in a study of CD8 T cells in Susac syndrome. The RNA input was about 0.5 to 1 ug, and it was reverse transcribed with random hexamers. TCRdb passed the immunoSEQ multiplex PCR reads through MiXCR, listing each CDR3 protein once. The data contain 90,000 to 150,000 distinct CDR3 sequences, around 92% of them singletons. The sequencing input was CD4+ T cells from PBMCs. The receptor source for this set is a human donor with multiple sclerosis.

This chain links TRBV6-1 with TRBJ1-2, with 8 bases lining up with TRBD1. This CDR3 is built from 14 residues. Germline lookup yields CDR1 MNHNS and CDR2 SASEGT. J was trimmed by 6 bases and V by 2 bases; bases with no gene match: 5. The CDR3 here is CASSETRTGHGYTF. CDR3 in DNA: TGTGCCAGCAGTGAAACGAGGACAGGGCATGGCTACACCTTC.

The rearrangement links TRBV6-1 to TRBJ1-5; tentative D call: TRBD1 (5 bases). The length of the CDR3 is 17 residues. Looked up from germline, CDR1 is MNHNS and CDR2 is SASEGT. Trimming stripped 4 bases from V and 3 bases from J, with 19 bases between. The CDR3 sequence is CASSVDSRKSPNQPQHF. The CDR3 nucleotides are TGTGCCAGCAGTGTCGACAGTCGCAAATCCCCCAATCAGCCCCAGCATTTT.

V usage is TRBV29-1 and J usage is TRBJ1-1, with 7 positions matching TRBD1. Trimming removed 6 bases from V and 1 base from J; junction bases left unmatched: 5. The CDR3 sequence is 13 residues long. Germline V gives CDR1 SQVTM, CDR2 ANQGSEA. The CDR3 DNA reads as TGCAGCGTCCCTGACAGGGCGAACACTGAAGCTTTCTTT. Amino acids: CSVPDRANTEAFF.

The chain is built from TRBV28 and TRBJ2-7; possible D gene TRBD1, 5 bases. Germline V lookup: CDR1 MDHEN, CDR2 SYDVKM. This CDR3 has 15 amino acids. Trimming took 6 bases from V and 3 from J, leaving 18 bases between them. CDR3 region: CASSPGGEGDYEQYF. The CDR3 nucleotides read TGTGCCAGCAGCCCTGGTGGGGAAGGGGACTACGAGCAGTACTTC.

For the CDR3, the DNA is TGTGCCAGCAGTCTACGGACAGCCAGGGTCTACGGCTACACCTTC. It specifies CASSLRTARVYGYTF. This chain links TRBV28 with TRBJ1-2, with a weak D call TRBD1 (6 bases). This CDR3 contains 15 residues. Germline values: CDR1 MDHEN, CDR2 SYDVKM. Trimming cost V 5 bases and J 8 bases, with 21 bases left between them.

Here the CDR3 reads CAWDTGGFLNTEAFF. CDR3 coding DNA: TGTGCCTGGGATACAGGGGGCTTTTTGAACACTGAAGCTTTCTTT. The chain combines TRBV30 with TRBJ1-1; 9 bases map to TRBD1. Germline loops: CDR1 GTSNPN, CDR2 SVGIG (reference sequence). The V gene end was trimmed by 5 bases and the J gene end by 0 bases; junction bases not matched to a gene: 7. The CDR3 totals 15 residues.

V gene TRBV30 combines with J gene TRBJ2-1; D remains ambiguous. The CDR3 is made up of 15 amino acids. The V gene lost 3 bases and the J gene lost 2 bases, with 14 bases spanning the gap. CDR1 and CDR2 (germline): GTSNPN, SVGIG (reference sequence). This chain's CDR3 is CAWSSDTTPYNEQFF. The CDR3 DNA reads TGTGCCTGGAGCAGTGACACTACACCCTACAATGAGCAGTTCTTC.

Of note for this clonotype: Given the absence of the conserved phenylalanine or tryptophan at the CDR3 end, a read error is likely. The rearrangement joins TRBV4-1 to TRBJ1-6; D gene ambiguous. In germline, CDR1 is MGHRA, CDR2 YSYEKL. V lost 4 bases and J lost 9, with 13 bases in between. The CDR3 runs 14 residues. The CDR3 DNA sequence: TGCGCCAGCAGCCCGACGGGAACCGGTTCACCCCTCCACTCT. Its protein is CASSPTGTGSPLHS.

The V call is TRBV29-1, the J call TRBJ2-5, with 9 bases identical to TRBD1. V gave up 7 bases and J gave up 5 bases; unmatched junction bases: 8. This CDR3 contains 13 residues. Germline lookup yields CDR1 SQVTM and CDR2 ANQGSEA. CDR3 sequence: CSATGQGRETQYF. DNA for the CDR3: TGCAGCGCAACCGGACAGGGGCGGGAGACCCAGTACTTC.

V usage is TRBV20-1 and J usage is TRBJ1-4; the D gene is possibly TRBD1 (5 bases). The V gene's germline CDR1 is DFQATT and CDR2 SNEGSKA (reference sequence). The V gene lost 3 bases and the J gene lost 8 bases, with 10 bases spanning the gap. The CDR3 extends over 12 amino acids. The CDR3 sequence is CSASQGLEKLFF. The CDR3 DNA reads TGCAGTGCTAGTCAGGGACTGGAAAAACTGTTTTTT.

This clonotype was recorded once. This chain uses TRBV6-2 or TRBV6-3 with TRBJ1-2; D gene unclear. V dropped 0 bases and J dropped 4 bases, with 12 bases sitting between them. Germline V lookup: CDR1 MNHEY, CDR2 SVGEGT. There are 15 residues in the CDR3. The DNA for the CDR3 is TGTGCCAGCAGTTACTCGCCGGGAACTGGCTATGGCTACACCTTC. Protein sequence: CASSYSPGTGYGYTF.

The chain uses TRBV28 and TRBJ1-6; D is perhaps TRBD1 (5 bases). This CDR3 has 14 residues. The V end was cut by 6 bases, the J end by 9 bases, with 15 bases between. Germline V gene sequence: CDR1 MDHEN, CDR2 SYDVKM. In DNA form, the CDR3 reads TGTGCCAGCAGCCCGACAGTAAGGATTTCACCCCTCCACTTT. It yields the protein CASSPTVRISPLHF. Together with reference TRBV28 and TRBJ1-6, the CDR3 gives the full variable domain: DVKVTQSSRYLVKRTGEKVFLECVQDMDHENMFWYRQDPGLGLRLIYFSYDVKMKEKGDIPEGYSVSREKKERFSLILESASTNQTSMYLCASSPTVRISPLHFGNGTRLTVT.

The chain couples TRBV20-1 to TRBJ2-3, with TRBD2 matching 12 bases. Germline-derived CDR1 and CDR2 are DFQATT and SNEGSKA (reference sequence). The CDR3 covers 14 residues. The trim removed 6 bases at V and 1 base at J, leaving 2 bases unmatched. The CDR3 loop reads CSARLAGGTDTQYF. As DNA, the CDR3 is TGCAGTGCACGACTAGCGGGGGGCACAGATACGCAGTATTTT.

V and J are TRBV5-1 and TRBJ1-1; D unresolved. Germline CDR1 is SGHRS and CDR2 is YFSETQ. The V gene lost 4 bases and the J gene lost 0 bases, with 16 bases spanning the gap. The CDR3 loop spans 16 amino acids. CDR3 sequence (DNA): TGCGCCAGCAGCCCGGAGATCGTCTCAATGAACACTGAAGCTTTCTTT. Translated: CASSPEIVSMNTEAFF.

This chain uses TRBV5-1 with TRBJ2-5; 7 nucleotides agree with TRBD1. The CDR3 is 13 amino acids. V shed 2 bases, J shed 4 bases, and the junction held 2 bases outside the gene matches. Per the germline V gene, CDR1 is SGHRS and CDR2 is YFSETQ. CDR3 DNA: TGCGCCAGCAGCTTACAGGGGTCAGAGACCCAGTACTTC. It specifies CASSLQGSETQYF.

The chain combines TRBV29-1 with TRBJ1-1, with D perhaps TRBD1 (5 bases). This CDR3 is built from 13 residues. The germline V gene encodes CDR1 SQVTM and CDR2 ANQGSEA. V was clipped by 4 bases and J by 4 bases, with 13 bases between them. The CDR3 DNA reads TGCAGCGTTGGGCAGGGCGGAGGCACTGAAGCTTTCTTT. Its protein is CSVGQGGGTEAFF.

This chain links TRBV24-1 with TRBJ2-6; D remains ambiguous. The V gene lost 9 bases and the J gene lost 4 bases, with 9 bases spanning the gap. CDR1 and CDR2 from the germline V gene are KGHDR and SFDVKD. The CDR3 totals 13 residues. The CDR3 DNA follows: TGTGCCACCTTGGGTTGGGGGGCCAACGTCCTGACTTTC. Its protein product is CATLGWGANVLTF.

The V and J genes are TRBV7-3 and TRBJ2-5; D is perhaps TRBD2 (5 bases). The CDR3 has 16 amino acids. Trimming removed 0 bases at V and 2 bases at J, with 13 bases between. CDR1 and CDR2 from the germline V gene are SGHTA and FQGTGA. CDR3 DNA sequence: TGTGCCAGCAGCTTAACAGGCAGGCGGGCACAAGAGACCCAGTACTTC. As protein: CASSLTGRRAQETQYF.